The 31 T cell receptor beta chains listed next were all sequenced from one sample in a study of long-term antiretroviral therapy in people with HIV. Survey-level resolution applied to immunoSEQ assay v3.0. Data came from immunoSEQ multiplex PCR; TCRdb stores just in-frame clones and leaves some out. The data hold about 28,000 clones, with about 90% observed a single time. The source material was unsorted PBMCs, sampled 2 years after starting antiretroviral therapy. These TCRs come from a man aged 50 or older with HIV.

The chain combines TRBV5-4 with TRBJ2-1; D might be TRBD1 (6 bases). The CDR3 sequence is 17 residues long. Trimming took 3 bases from V and 0 from J, leaving 16 bases between them. In germline, CDR1 is SGHNT, CDR2 YYREEE (reference sequence). DNA of the CDR3: TGTGCCAGCAGCTCACCGGGACACGAGAGCTCCTACAATGAGCAGTTCTTC. Residues: CASSSPGHESSYNEQFF. Using reference TRBV5-4 and TRBJ2-1 for the parts outside the CDR3, the full variable domain is ETGVTQSPTHLIKTRGQQVTLRCSSQSGHNTVSWYQQALGQGPQFIFQYYREEENGRGNFPPRFSGLQFPNYSSELNVNALELDDSALYLCASSSPGHESSYNEQFFGPGTRLTVL.

The chain carries TRBV19 and TRBJ1-5, with TRBD1 matching over 9 bases. CDR3 size: 15 residues. V shed 4 bases and J 5 bases; nucleotides not matched to a gene: 6. Germline V CDR1 and CDR2: LNHDA, SQIVND (reference sequence). The CDR3 region is CASSKPGQGDQPQHF. CDR3 sequence (DNA): TGTGCCAGTAGTAAACCGGGACAGGGAGATCAGCCCCAGCATTTT.

The chain couples TRBV6-5 to TRBJ2-3; perhaps TRBD1 as D (6 bases). V was cut by 5 bases and J by 0 bases, with 12 bases left in between. Germline lookup yields CDR1 MNHEY and CDR2 SVGAGI. The CDR3 sequence is 15 residues long. The CDR3 here is CASSLAGQSTDTQYF. CDR3 bases: TGTGCCAGCAGTCTGGCAGGACAGAGCACAGATACGCAGTATTTT.

The rearrangement uses TRBV30 and TRBJ1-3; TRBD1 might be the D (6 bases). Germline CDR1 reads GTSNPN; CDR2 reads SVGIG (reference sequence). The CDR3 spans 14 residues. Trimming shortened V by 4 bases and J by 2 bases, and 12 bases separated the two germline ends. Written as DNA, the CDR3 is TGTGCCTGGAACCATCAGGGGACTGGAAACACCATATATTTT. It yields the protein CAWNHQGTGNTIYF.

This chain joins TRBV5-5 and TRBJ2-7, with 13 bases identical to TRBD2. The V gene end was trimmed by 7 bases and the J gene end by 4 bases; junction bases not matched to a gene: 8. Germline V gives CDR1 SGHKS, CDR2 YYEKEE (reference sequence). The CDR3 has 15 residues. In nucleotides, the CDR3 is TGTGCCAGCTCTATCCGACTAGCGGGAGGATACGAGCAGTACTTC. Encoded protein: CASSIRLAGGYEQYF.

The rearrangement uses TRBV5-6 and TRBJ1-2; D is unresolved. Germline lookup yields CDR1 SGHDT and CDR2 YYEEEE. V lost 0 bases and J 1 base, leaving 7 bases between the germline ends. The CDR3 sequence is 14 residues long. CDR3 sequence (DNA): TGTGCCAGCAGCTTGGGGAGCGATAACTATGGCTACACCTTC. This translates into CASSLGSDNYGYTF.

The rearrangement joins TRBV7-2 to TRBJ2-7, with 9 positions matching TRBD1. CDR3 size: 14 residues. The J segment lost 3 bases and the V segment lost 5 bases, leaving 5 bases of the junction unmatched. Germline CDR1 is SGHTA and CDR2 is FQGNSA. Here the CDR3 reads CASSPRDRVYEQYF. The CDR3 DNA follows: TGTGCCAGCAGCCCCCGGGACAGGGTCTACGAGCAGTACTTC.

The chain joins TRBV28 to TRBJ1-2; D unresolved. The germline V and J ends were trimmed by 10 bases and 3 bases, with 18 bases remaining between them. The CDR3 is made up of 14 amino acids. Germline V CDR1 and CDR2: MDHEN, SYDVKM. In DNA form, the CDR3 reads TGTGCCATAAAGGACCGGGTGACGCACTATGGCTACACCTTC. Its translation: CAIKDRVTHYGYTF.

J is TRBJ2-1 and V is TRBV12-5, with D maybe TRBD2 (5 bases). CDR3 length equals 13 residues. Trimming removed 4 bases at V and 4 bases at J, with 8 bases between. The germline V gene encodes CDR1 LGHNT and CDR2 FRNRAP. CDR3 DNA sequence: TGTGCTAGTGGTTCGGACTTTTACAATGAGCAGTTCTTC. Its protein product is CASGSDFYNEQFF.

The DNA of the CDR3 is TGCGCCACCCGGACTAGCGGGATCTACAATGAGCAGTTCTTC. It specifies CATRTSGIYNEQFF. The gene calls are TRBV5-1 and TRBJ2-1; 12 nucleotides line up with TRBD2. The CDR3 extends over 14 amino acids. V lost 9 bases, J lost 3 bases, and 4 bases stayed unmatched. Germline V lookup: CDR1 SGHRS, CDR2 YFSETQ.

The chain carries TRBV30 and TRBJ2-7, with a tentative D call TRBD1 (6 bases). Trimming left V 5 bases short and J 1 base short, with 15 bases between. The CDR3 has 14 residues. The germline V gene encodes CDR1 GTSNPN and CDR2 SVGIG (reference sequence). In DNA form, the CDR3 reads TGTGCCTGGGGGGGCCTTGATCTGTCCTACGAGCAGTACTTC. Its protein product is CAWGGLDLSYEQYF.

The gene calls are TRBV28 and TRBJ1-3; D gene ambiguous. Germline V CDR1 and CDR2: MDHEN, SYDVKM. V shed 1 base and J shed 1 base, with 2 bases lying between them. The CDR3 has 13 amino acids. The CDR3 nucleotides read TGTGCCAGCAGTTTATCGTCTGGAAACACCATATATTTT. Its translation: CASSLSSGNTIYF. The variable domain in full, completed from reference TRBV28 and TRBJ1-3, reads DVKVTQSSRYLVKRTGEKVFLECVQDMDHENMFWYRQDPGLGLRLIYFSYDVKMKEKGDIPEGYSVSREKKERFSLILESASTNQTSMYLCASSLSSGNTIYFGEGSWLTVV.

With respect to this clone: The junction and the germline gene differ at one end; a read error may be behind it. This chain uses TRBV7-7 with TRBJ2-6, with 10 bases that match TRBD1. CDR1 SSHAT and CDR2 FNYEAQ come from the germline V gene (reference sequence). The CDR3 is 17 amino acids. CDR3 region: CASSPDRGLNGANVLTF. The CDR3 region has the DNA TGTGCTAGCAGCCCCGACAGGGGGCTAAATGGGGCCAACGTCCTGACTTTC.

The J gene is TRBJ2-1, the V gene TRBV4-3, with a possible D match to TRBD2 (5 bases). The V end lost 0 bases, the J end lost 3 bases, and 12 bases lay between the germline ends. Germline CDR1 LGHNA, CDR2 YSLEER. The CDR3 consists of 16 residues. The CDR3 protein is CASSQEKRSGYNEQFF. Written as DNA, the CDR3 is TGCGCCAGCAGCCAAGAAAAGCGGAGCGGCTACAATGAGCAGTTCTTC.

The V gene is TRBV19, the J gene TRBJ1-5; no clear D. With 4 bases removed from V and 3 bases from J, the gap between germline ends came to 7 bases. The CDR3 consists of 13 residues. CDR1 LNHDA and CDR2 SQIVND come from the germline V gene (reference sequence). The CDR3 sequence is CASSSTANQPQHF. In nucleotides, the CDR3 is TGTGCCAGTAGTAGTACGGCCAATCAGCCCCAGCATTTT.

The chain couples TRBV5-1 to TRBJ2-7, with 7 bases fitting TRBD1. CDR1 is SGHRS and CDR2 is YFSETQ in the germline V gene. V shed 4 bases, J shed 5 bases, and the junction held 12 bases outside the gene matches. CDR3 size: 15 residues. The CDR3 region has the DNA TGCGCCAGCAGCCCACAGGGGACCCCGCTTGACGAGCAGTACTTC. This codes for CASSPQGTPLDEQYF.

The chain couples TRBV7-9 to TRBJ2-3; 13 positions agree with TRBD2. Trimming at V came to 1 base and at J to 3 bases, leaving 7 bases not matched to a gene. The CDR3 is 18 amino acids. Germline lookup yields CDR1 SEHNR and CDR2 FQNEAQ (reference sequence). The CDR3 region has the DNA TGTGCCAGCAGCTTAGAGGGACTAGCGGGACTCGGAACAGATACGCAGTATTTT. Translating it yields CASSLEGLAGLGTDTQYF.

This clone has just one count. The chain couples TRBV6-1 to TRBJ1-2; D unresolved. Germline V gene lookup returns CDR1 MNHNS and CDR2 SASEGT. Deletions cut 7 bases from V and 4 bases from J, with 16 bases between. The CDR3 runs 14 residues. CDR3 sequence: CASTLGKDTYGYTF. The CDR3 DNA reads as TGTGCCAGCACCCTCGGGAAGGATACCTATGGCTACACCTTC.

This clone was detected only once. V usage is TRBV19 and J usage is TRBJ2-7; TRBD2 aligns across 8 bases. CDR3 length equals 15 residues. The V gene's germline CDR1 is LNHDA and CDR2 SQIVND (reference sequence). V trimming: 1 base; J trimming: 2 bases; junction bases outside the gene matches: 4. CDR3: CASSIAMGLAYEQYF. DNA for the CDR3: TGTGCCAGTAGTATAGCGATGGGACTAGCCTACGAGCAGTACTTC.

This CDR3 reads CASSLGDGTEAFF. Written as DNA, the CDR3 is TGTGCCAGCAGCTTAGGGGATGGGACTGAAGCTTTCTTT. The chain joins TRBV7-3 to TRBJ1-1; D is uncertain. The CDR3 sequence is 13 residues long. V was clipped by 2 bases and J by 5 bases, with 9 bases between them. Germline V gene data show CDR1 as SGHTA and CDR2 as FQGTGA.

V and J are TRBV28 and TRBJ1-2, with D uncertain. V lost 5 bases and J lost 5, with 12 bases in between. This CDR3 spans 13 amino acids. The germline V gene has CDR1 MDHEN and CDR2 SYDVKM. CDR3 nucleotide sequence: TGTGCCAGCAGTCCAACCAACCGGTATGGCTACACCTTC. It encodes CASSPTNRYGYTF.

The chain is built from TRBV6-6 and TRBJ1-5; D perhaps matches TRBD1 (5 bases). The CDR3 is made up of 16 amino acids. V was shortened by 7 bases and J by 0 bases, with 16 bases between the two germline ends. From germline, CDR1 is MNHNY and CDR2 SVGAGI (reference sequence). In DNA form, the CDR3 reads TGTGCCAGCACCCTGGGGGGAACGCCTAGCAATCAGCCCCAGCATTTT. Translation: CASTLGGTPSNQPQHF.

The CDR3: CSVGELYEQYF. In DNA form, the CDR3 reads TGCAGCGTTGGGGAACTTTACGAGCAGTACTTC. The chain has TRBV29-1 and TRBJ2-7; D is unresolved. The CDR3 spans 11 residues. Germline V gene lookup returns CDR1 SQVTM and CDR2 ANQGSEA. Trimming stripped 4 bases from V and 4 bases from J, with 8 bases between.

The rearrangement uses TRBV4-3 and TRBJ2-5; TRBD2 matches 8 bases. The J call is uncertain, as TRBJ2-7 better fits the DNA end. Germline V gene lookup returns CDR1 LGHNA and CDR2 YSLEER. This CDR3 is 15 amino acids long. CDR3 bases: TGCGCCAGCAGCCAGACCACCGGGACTAGAGGCGAGCAGTACTTC. Its protein product is CASSQTTGTRGEQYF.

V usage is TRBV7-9 and J usage is TRBJ1-5; 9 bases fit TRBD1. J gave up 1 base and V 5 bases, and 3 bases lay outside the gene matches. From germline, CDR1 is SEHNR and CDR2 FQNEAQ (reference sequence). This CDR3 region has 15 residues. CDR3 in amino acids: CASSPGQGSNQPQHF. The CDR3 nucleotides read TGTGCCAGCAGCCCCGGACAGGGGAGCAATCAGCCCCAGCATTTT.

The genes are TRBV5-4 and TRBJ1-4; 7 bases agree with TRBD1. The CDR3 is made up of 15 amino acids. Germline CDR1 SGHNT, CDR2 YYREEE (reference sequence). V dropped 3 bases and J dropped 1; count of bases not matched to a gene: 3. For the CDR3, the DNA is TGTGCCAGCAGCTCGAGACAGGGAACTAATGAAAAACTGTTTTTT. As protein: CASSSRQGTNEKLFF. Variable domain in full (rest from reference TRBV5-4 and TRBJ1-4): ETGVTQSPTHLIKTRGQQVTLRCSSQSGHNTVSWYQQALGQGPQFIFQYYREEENGRGNFPPRFSGLQFPNYSSELNVNALELDDSALYLCASSSRQGTNEKLFFGSGTQLSVL.

V and J are TRBV5-4 and TRBJ2-3; 7 nucleotides line up with TRBD2. Germline assignment: CDR1 SGHNT and CDR2 YYREEE (reference sequence). The V gene end was trimmed by 1 base and the J gene end by 6 bases; junction bases not matched to a gene: 14. The CDR3 runs to 17 residues. The CDR3 region is CASSLKGSGTTADTQYF. The CDR3 region has the DNA TGTGCCAGCAGCTTGAAGGGGAGCGGGACTACCGCGGATACGCAGTATTTT. Filled out from reference TRBV5-4 and TRBJ2-3, the complete variable domain reads ETGVTQSPTHLIKTRGQQVTLRCSSQSGHNTVSWYQQALGQGPQFIFQYYREEENGRGNFPPRFSGLQFPNYSSELNVNALELDDSALYLCASSLKGSGTTADTQYFGPGTRLTVL.

V usage is TRBV2 and J usage is TRBJ1-4; D ambiguous. The CDR3 has 15 amino acids. V was pared by 6 bases and J by 0 bases, with 11 bases between. Looked up from germline, CDR1 is SNHLY and CDR2 is FYNNEI. CDR3 sequence: CASRDPGPTNEKLFF. The CDR3 region has the DNA TGTGCCAGCAGGGATCCAGGTCCAACTAATGAAAAACTGTTTTTT.

This clone was observed a single time. The V call is TRBV5-5, the J call TRBJ1-2; D is uncertain. V lost 5 bases and J 6 bases, leaving 20 bases between the germline ends. CDR1 and CDR2 (germline): SGHKS, YYEKEE (reference sequence). CDR3 length equals 15 residues. For the CDR3, the DNA is TGTGCCAGCAGTCCCGGGCCAGCCATATTGGATGGCTACACCTTC. Translation: CASSPGPAILDGYTF.

CDR3 sequence reads: CASSLWGNRAATNEKLFF. DNA for the CDR3: TGTGCCAGCAGCTTATGGGGAAATAGGGCCGCAACTAATGAAAAACTGTTTTTT. The chain links TRBV7-9 to TRBJ1-4; D is uncertain. The V gene's germline CDR1 is SEHNR and CDR2 FQNEAQ (reference sequence). The CDR3 runs to 18 residues. Trimming pared 2 bases from V and 0 bases from J, leaving 16 bases between.

This chain joins TRBV7-6 and TRBJ2-2; D unclear. In germline, CDR1 is SGHVS, CDR2 FNYEAQ. Deletions cut 5 bases from V and 6 bases from J, with 10 bases between. This CDR3 has 13 residues. CDR3 sequence reads: CASSRMMPGELFF. In DNA form, the CDR3 reads TGTGCCAGCAGCCGGATGATGCCCGGGGAGCTGTTTTTT.